The rows below give T cell receptor beta chains drawn from one sample of a study of blood T cell repertoires in COVID-19. Sequencing was performed with immunoSEQ multiplex PCR; in TCRdb, only in-frame clones are kept and a portion is missing. The sample contains roughly 150,000 clones, about 82% of which appear only once. The sequencing input was peripheral blood. These receptors all stem from a woman of 80 years or more with COVID-19, enrolled during active disease. Both conserved end residues are part of each CDR3. Each record gives: V gene, D gene, J gene, clone size, CDR3 DNA, CDR3 protein. A D gene is named only where the DNA matches it firmly. Only part of the rows carry a size: once, few, many, or a class if the clone is expanded.

>TRBV19|TRBD2|TRBJ2-1|-
TGTGCCAGTAGTTTTAGCGGGCCTACGTACAATGAGCAGTTCTTC
CASSFSGPTYNEQFF
>TRBV7-9|-|TRBJ1-5|once
TGTGCCAGCAGAGGGGACAATCAGCCCCAGCATTTT
CASRGDNQPQHF
>TRBV7-2|-|TRBJ1-6|-
TGTGCCAGCAGCCGACAGGCCGGTCCCCTCCACTTT
CASSRQAGPLHF
>TRBV5-6|TRBD1|TRBJ1-2|-
TGTGCCAGCAGCCCGGGGACAGTTGGAAACTTAGGCTACACCTTC
CASSPGTVGNLGYTF
>TRBV6-5|TRBD1|TRBJ1-1|-
TGTGCCAGCAGTTCGACAGGGGAAGCTTTCTTT
CASSSTGEAFF
>TRBV5-6|-|TRBJ1-2|-
TGTGCCAGCAGCTTGGCAATGGAGGACCCTCGTGGCTACACCTTC
CASSLAMEDPRGYTF
>TRBV6-5|-|TRBJ1-3|-
TGTGCCAGCAGGGCAGAAGGAAACACCATATATTTT
CASRAEGNTIYF
>TRBV7-6|TRBD2|TRBJ2-3|-
TGTGCCAGCAGCTTACCCCTAGCGGGGGCCACTAGCACAGATACGCAGTATTTT
CASSLPLAGATSTDTQYF
>TRBV19|TRBD1|TRBJ2-7|-
TGTGCCAGTAGTGTCGCAGGGGGTACCTACGAGCAGTACTTC
CASSVAGGTYEQYF
>TRBV15|-|TRBJ1-5|few
TGTGCCACCAGAGGGAAGGGGAGGCGAATGGGCAATCAGCCCCAGCATTTT
CATRGKGRRMGNQPQHF
>TRBV5-1|TRBD1|TRBJ2-1|-
TGCGCCAGCAGCTCCTCGACAGGGCTACAGCCCCAGTTCTTC
CASSSSTGLQPQFF
>TRBV20-1|-|TRBJ1-4|-
TGCACCGTTGCAACTAATGAAAAACTGTTTTTT
CTVATNEKLFF
>TRBV10-3|-|TRBJ1-2|-
TGTGCCATCAGTGGGGCAGGTTATGGCTACACCTTC
CAISGAGYGYTF
>TRBV28|-|TRBJ1-2|-
TGTGCCAGCAGTTTAGGGTCGACAGGCGTCTATGGCTACACCTTC
CASSLGSTGVYGYTF
>TRBV6-5|-|TRBJ2-7|-
TGTGCCACGGGTTGGCTAGACGAGCAGTACTTC
CATGWLDEQYF
>TRBV6-5|TRBD1|TRBJ2-7|-
TGTGCCAGCAGTTACCGGGGACAGAACTCCTACGAGCAGTACTTC
CASSYRGQNSYEQYF
>TRBV18|TRBD1|TRBJ2-7|-
TGTGCCAGCTCAACCCGACAGGGGCTTGGCGAGCAGTACTTC
CASSTRQGLGEQYF
>TRBV7-2|-|TRBJ2-2|-
TGTGCCAGCAGCTCAGCCAGGACTCTCGCCGGGGAGCTGTTTTTT
CASSSARTLAGELFF
>TRBV3-1/TRBV3-2|TRBD1|TRBJ1-2|-
TGTGCCAGCAACCCAGGGACAGGGTTTTTCACCTTC
CASNPGTGFFTF
>TRBV24-1|-|TRBJ2-2|-
TGTGCCACCAGTGGCCCCCTCGGGGAGTCGAACACCGGGGAGCTGTTTTTT
CATSGPLGESNTGELFF
>TRBV5-1|TRBD2|TRBJ2-5|-
TGCGCCAGCAGCCCGGAGGGCGGGAGGGCAGGAGAAGAGACCCAGTACTTC
CASSPEGGRAGEETQYF
>TRBV5-6|-|TRBJ2-7|once
TGTGCCAGCAGCTTGTCACCTAACAGGGGGGGAAACGAGCAGTACTTC
CASSLSPNRGGNEQYF
>TRBV5-4|-|TRBJ1-5|-
TGTGCCAGCAGCAATAAAGCGGCAGGGGGCAATCAGCCCCAGCATTTT
CASSNKAAGGNQPQHF
>TRBV6-5|-|TRBJ1-1|-
TGTGCCAGCAGCGCCGCGGGGAACACTGAAGCTTTCTTT
CASSAAGNTEAFF
>TRBV19|TRBD1|TRBJ2-7|-
TGTGCCAGTAGTATGGGACAGGGACTCTACGAGCAGTACTTC
CASSMGQGLYEQYF
>TRBV5-1|-|TRBJ2-4|once
TGCGCCAGCAGCTTGGTTGGGGGGAGAGCCAAAAACATTCAGTACTTC
CASSLVGGRAKNIQYF